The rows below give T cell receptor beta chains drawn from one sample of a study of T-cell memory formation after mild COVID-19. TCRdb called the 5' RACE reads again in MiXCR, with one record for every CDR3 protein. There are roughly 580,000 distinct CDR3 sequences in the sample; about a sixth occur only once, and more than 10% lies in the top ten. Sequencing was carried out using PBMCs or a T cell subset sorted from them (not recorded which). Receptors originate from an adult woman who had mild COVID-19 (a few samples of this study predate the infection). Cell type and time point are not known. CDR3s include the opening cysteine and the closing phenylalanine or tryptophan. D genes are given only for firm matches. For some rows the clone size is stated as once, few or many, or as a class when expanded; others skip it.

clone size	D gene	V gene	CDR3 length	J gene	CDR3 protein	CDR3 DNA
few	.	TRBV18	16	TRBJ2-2	CASSPPSGQNTGELFF	TGTGCCAGCTCACCACCGTCAGGACAGAACACCGGGGAGCTGTTTTTT
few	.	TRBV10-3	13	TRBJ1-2	CAISGSSTYGYTF	TGTGCCATCAGTGGGAGCTCCACTTATGGCTACACCTTC
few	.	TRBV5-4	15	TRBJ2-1	CASSFGGVGYNEQFF	TGTGCCAGCAGCTTCGGGGGAGTGGGTTACAATGAGCAGTTCTTC
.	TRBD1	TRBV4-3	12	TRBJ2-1	CASSQSGGEQFF	TGCGCCAGCAGCCAGTCAGGGGGCGAGCAGTTCTTC
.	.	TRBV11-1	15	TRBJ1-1	CASSSGGLQNTEAFF	TGTGCCAGCAGCTCTGGCGGACTTCAGAACACTGAAGCTTTCTTT
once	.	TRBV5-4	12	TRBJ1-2	CASSLGDNGYTF	TGTGCCAGCAGCTTGGGTGATAATGGCTACACCTTC
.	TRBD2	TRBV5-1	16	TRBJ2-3	CASSLALAGVTDTQYF	TGCGCCAGCAGCTTGGCCCTAGCGGGAGTGACAGATACGCAGTATTTT
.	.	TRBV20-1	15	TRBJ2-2	CSAKMGGQGAGELFF	TGCAGTGCTAAGATGGGTGGGCAGGGTGCCGGGGAGCTGTTTTTT
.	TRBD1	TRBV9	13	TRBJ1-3	CASSDGQGNTIYF	TGTGCCAGCAGCGACGGACAGGGGAACACCATATATTTT
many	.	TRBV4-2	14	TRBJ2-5	CASSQGASAETQYF	TGTGCCAGCAGCCAAGGTGCTAGCGCAGAGACCCAGTACTTC